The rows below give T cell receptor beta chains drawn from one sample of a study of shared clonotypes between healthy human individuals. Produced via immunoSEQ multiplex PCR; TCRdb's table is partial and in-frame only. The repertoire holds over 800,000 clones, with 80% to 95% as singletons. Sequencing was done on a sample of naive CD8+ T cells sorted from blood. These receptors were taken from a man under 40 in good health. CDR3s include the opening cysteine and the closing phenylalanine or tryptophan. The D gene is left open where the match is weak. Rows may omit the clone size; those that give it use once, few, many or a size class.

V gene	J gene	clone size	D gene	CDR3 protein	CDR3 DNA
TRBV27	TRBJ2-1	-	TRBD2	CASRGAGGLNEQFF	TGTGCCAGCAGGGGAGCGGGAGGGCTAAATGAGCAGTTCTTC
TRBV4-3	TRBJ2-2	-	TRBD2	CASSQERRELDSGTGELFF	TGCGCCAGCAGCCAAGAGAGGCGGGAGTTAGATTCGGGCACCGGGGAGCTGTTTTTT
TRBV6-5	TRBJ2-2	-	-	CASRQGNRELFF	TGTGCCAGCAGACAGGGTAACCGGGAGCTGTTTTTT
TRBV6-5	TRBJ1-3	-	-	CASHGLGGDTIYF	TGTGCCAGTCACGGACTAGGGGGGGACACCATATATTTT
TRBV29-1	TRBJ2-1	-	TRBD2	CSVAGVFNEQFF	TGCAGCGTAGCGGGAGTTTTTAATGAGCAGTTCTTC
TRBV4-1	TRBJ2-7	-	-	CASAEGGPSYEQYF	TGCGCCAGCGCAGAGGGGGGGCCCTCCTACGAGCAGTACTTC
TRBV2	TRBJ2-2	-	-	CASMDHTGELFF	TGTGCCAGTATGGACCACACCGGGGAGCTGTTTTTT
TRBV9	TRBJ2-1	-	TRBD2	CASSVVGLAGVSYNEQFF	TGTGCCAGCAGCGTAGTGGGACTAGCGGGAGTCTCCTACAATGAGCAGTTCTTC
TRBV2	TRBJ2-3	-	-	CASVQPLSTDTQYF	TGTGCCAGCGTCCAGCCTCTTAGCACAGATACGCAGTATTTT
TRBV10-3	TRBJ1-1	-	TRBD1	CARWLGGLDTEAFF	TGTGCCAGATGGTTAGGGGGCTTAGACACTGAAGCTTTCTTT
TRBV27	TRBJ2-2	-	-	CASSLTQGLVDTGELFF	TGTGCCAGCAGTTTAACCCAGGGTCTAGTAGACACCGGGGAGCTGTTTTTT
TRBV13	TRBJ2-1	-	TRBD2	CASSLVREGRVDEQFF	TGTGCCAGCAGCTTAGTTCGGGAGGGCCGGGTCGATGAGCAGTTCTTC
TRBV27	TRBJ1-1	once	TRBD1	CASSLPGQGGEAFF	TGTGCCAGCAGTTTACCGGGACAGGGAGGCGAAGCTTTCTTT
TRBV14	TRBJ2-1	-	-	CASALPMHNEQFF	TGTGCCAGTGCCCTTCCGATGCACAATGAGCAGTTCTTC
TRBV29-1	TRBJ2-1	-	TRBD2	CSVGYTTGLVANEQFF	TGCAGCGTTGGATACACTACCGGACTAGTTGCCAATGAGCAGTTCTTC
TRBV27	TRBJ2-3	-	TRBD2	CASSPLAGGSTDTQYF	TGTGCCAGCAGTCCTCTAGCGGGGGGAAGCACAGATACGCAGTATTTT
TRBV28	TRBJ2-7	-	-	CASSPGSSYEQYF	TGTGCCAGCAGCCCTGGGAGCTCCTACGAGCAGTACTTC
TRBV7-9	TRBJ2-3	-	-	CASSLLTDTQYF	TGTGCCAGCAGCTTACTCACGGATACGCAGTATTTT
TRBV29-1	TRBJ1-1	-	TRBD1	CSVYEGGGGTEAFF	TGCAGCGTTTATGAAGGAGGGGGCGGCACTGAAGCTTTCTTT
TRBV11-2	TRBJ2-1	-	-	CASSLYGGSGGNEQFF	TGTGCCAGCAGCTTATACGGCGGGTCGGGCGGGAATGAGCAGTTCTTC
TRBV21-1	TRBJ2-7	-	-	CARRTGTYEQYF	TGTGCCAGGAGGACAGGTACCTACGAGCAGTACTTC
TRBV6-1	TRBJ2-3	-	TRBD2	CASSDGTSGTSTDTQYF	TGTGCCAGCAGTGATGGGACTAGCGGAACTAGCACAGATACGCAGTATTTT
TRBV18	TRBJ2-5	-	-	CASTGTSPRETQYF	TGTGCCAGCACGGGCACTAGTCCCCGGGAGACCCAGTACTTC
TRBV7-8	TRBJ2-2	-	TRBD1	CASSASTGVNTGELFF	TGTGCCAGCAGCGCTAGCACAGGGGTGAACACCGGGGAGCTGTTTTTT
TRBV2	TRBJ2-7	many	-	CASSAGQGTSYEQYF	TGTGCCAGCAGTGCAGGTCAGGGGACATCCTACGAGCAGTACTTC
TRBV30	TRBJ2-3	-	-	CAWSVAGADTQYF	TGTGCCTGGAGTGTGGCCGGGGCAGATACGCAGTATTTT
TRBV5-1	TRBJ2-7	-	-	CASRISAANYEQYF	TGCGCCAGCAGAATTAGCGCCGCGAATTACGAGCAGTACTTC
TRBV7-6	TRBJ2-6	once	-	CASSLGSGANVLTF	TGTGCCAGCAGCTTAGGATCTGGGGCCAACGTCCTGACTTTC
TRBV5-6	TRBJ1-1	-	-	CASSLASGKLEAFF	TGTGCCAGCAGCCTGGCGTCGGGCAAGCTTGAAGCTTTCTTT
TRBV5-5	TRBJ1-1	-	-	CASSPVEGWGLDTEAFF	TGTGCCAGCAGCCCCGTGGAAGGCTGGGGGCTGGACACTGAAGCTTTCTTT
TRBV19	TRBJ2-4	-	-	CASSTYGTAKNIQYF	TGTGCCAGTAGTACCTACGGCACGGCCAAAAACATTCAGTACTTC
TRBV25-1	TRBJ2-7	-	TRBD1	CASDPGQGAYEQYF	TGTGCCAGCGATCCGGGACAGGGGGCCTACGAGCAGTACTTC
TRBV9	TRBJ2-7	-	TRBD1	CASSVEDLGTGSYEQYF	TGTGCCAGCAGCGTAGAGGATCTGGGGACAGGGTCCTACGAGCAGTACTTC
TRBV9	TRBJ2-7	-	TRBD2	CASSLGTSGIRDEQYF	TGTGCCAGCAGCTTAGGGACTAGCGGGATAAGGGACGAGCAGTACTTC
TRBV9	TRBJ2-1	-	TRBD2	CASSEGLAEWEGEQFF	TGTGCCAGCAGCGAGGGACTAGCGGAGTGGGAAGGTGAGCAGTTCTTC
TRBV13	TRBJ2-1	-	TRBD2	CASSSTVVLAGYEQFF	TGTGCCAGCAGCTCGACGGTGGTCCTAGCGGGATATGAGCAGTTCTTC
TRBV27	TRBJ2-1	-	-	CASTPGPSRTYNEQFF	TGTGCCAGCACCCCCGGACCCTCGAGGACCTACAATGAGCAGTTCTTC
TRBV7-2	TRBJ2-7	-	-	CASSPPELYEQYF	TGTGCCAGCAGCCCACCGGAGCTTTACGAGCAGTACTTC
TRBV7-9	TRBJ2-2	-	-	CASSDKVELFF	TGTGCCAGCAGCGATAAGGTGGAGCTGTTTTTT
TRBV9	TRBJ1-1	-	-	CASSSRDRRDTEAFF	TGTGCCAGCAGCTCGCGGGACCGTCGCGACACTGAAGCTTTCTTT
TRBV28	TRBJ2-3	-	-	CASSYPQVGAGTDTQYF	TGTGCCAGCAGTTACCCCCAGGTGGGAGCGGGCACAGATACGCAGTATTTT
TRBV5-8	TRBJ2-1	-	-	CASSRLYEQFF	TGTGCCAGCAGCCGACTATATGAGCAGTTCTTC
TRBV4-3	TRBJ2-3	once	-	CASSPEWNRRSDTQYF	TGCGCCAGCAGCCCGGAGTGGAACAGGAGATCAGATACGCAGTATTTT
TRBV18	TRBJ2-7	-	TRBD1	CASSRRDRVYEQYF	TGTGCCAGCTCACGCCGGGACAGGGTTTACGAGCAGTACTTC
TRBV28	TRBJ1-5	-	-	CASSSRLGVINQPQHF	TGTGCCAGCAGTTCAAGATTGGGAGTAATCAATCAGCCCCAGCATTTT
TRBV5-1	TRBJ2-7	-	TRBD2	CASRPGTSSSYEQYF	TGCGCCAGCAGACCGGGGACTAGCTCCTCCTACGAGCAGTACTTC
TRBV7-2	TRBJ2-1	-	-	CASSLGSNEQFF	TGTGCCAGCAGCTTAGGGAGCAATGAGCAGTTCTTC